The text below deals with one TCR beta chain. Its antigen is unknown. This specimen belongs to a study of cytomegalovirus exposure and HLA in healthy donors. The study, taken as a whole, reports: Later analysis associated a missense DCLRE1C variant with TCR beta V- and J-gene trimming. There were some V segments, including TRBV6-2 and TRBV6-3, excluded as indistinguishable. Analyses of presence and absence presupposed an approximately uniform sequencing depth across donors. Segments of the TCR beta V type were, in most cases, productive about 87% or about 30% of the time in an earlier analysis.

Deletions cut 4 bases from V and 3 bases from J, with 21 bases between. The CDR3 runs to 17 residues. Germline CDR1 and CDR2: SGHVS and FNYEAQ. Amplification used 60 Vbeta primers and 13 Jbeta primers. The method was immunoSEQ multiplex PCR; TCRdb's version includes in-frame clones alone and lacks a portion of them. Of about 180,000 clones listed, around 81% are singletons. The chain is built from TRBV7-6 and TRBJ1-1, with D perhaps TRBD1 (6 bases). Specimen: PBMCs. The TCR was taken from a woman younger than 35 in good health and CMV-seropositive. The CDR3 bases are TGTGCCAGCAGCTCCGCGGTGACAGGTTGGTCTTACACTGAAGCTTTCTTT. As protein: CASSSAVTGWSYTEAFF.